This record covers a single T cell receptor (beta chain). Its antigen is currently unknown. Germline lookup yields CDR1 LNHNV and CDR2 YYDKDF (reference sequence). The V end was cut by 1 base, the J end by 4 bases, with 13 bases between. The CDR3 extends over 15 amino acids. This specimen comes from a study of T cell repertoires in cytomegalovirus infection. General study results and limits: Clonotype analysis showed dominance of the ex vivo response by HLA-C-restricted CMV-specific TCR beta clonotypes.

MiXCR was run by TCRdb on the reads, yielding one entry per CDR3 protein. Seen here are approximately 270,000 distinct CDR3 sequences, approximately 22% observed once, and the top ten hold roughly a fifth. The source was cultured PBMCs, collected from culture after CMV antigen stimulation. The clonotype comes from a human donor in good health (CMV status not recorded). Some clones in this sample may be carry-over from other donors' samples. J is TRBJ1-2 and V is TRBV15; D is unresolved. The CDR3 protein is CATSRAASAGYGYTF. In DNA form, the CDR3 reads TGTGCCACCAGCAGAGCAGCCTCCGCGGGCTATGGCTACACCTTC.